This T cell receptor (beta chain) was sequenced during a study of blood T cell repertoires in COVID-19. The authors' processing: Amplification of reference gene primers was used by the study to estimate nucleated cell counts. Sequencing was performed with immunoSEQ multiplex PCR; in TCRdb, only in-frame clones are kept and a portion is missing. V and J calls and clone size are copied from that table; D and trimming were computed from the DNA. The sample consists of about 140,000 clones, around 89% of them appearing once. This CDR3 contains 16 residues. CDR1 MGHDK and CDR2 SYGVNS come from the germline V gene. Trimming took 5 bases from V and 8 from J, leaving 21 bases between them.

The sample was peripheral blood. The origin of this receptor is a human donor with COVID-19, enrolled during active disease. The donor label of this sample is uncertain. This sequence joins TRBV25-1 and TRBJ1-4, with D perhaps matching TRBD1 (6 bases). CDR3 amino acids: CASSSSPRRGGEKLFF. The CDR3 region has the DNA TGTGCCAGCAGTTCCTCTCCCCGCAGGGGTGGGGAAAAACTGTTTTTT. The complete variable domain, with remaining parts taken from reference TRBV25-1 and TRBJ1-4, reads EADIYQTPRYLVIGTGKKITLECSQTMGHDKMYWYQQDPGMELHLIHYSYGVNSTEKGDLSSESTVSRIRTEHFPLTLESARPSHTSQYLCASSSSPRRGGEKLFFGSGTQLSVL.